These T cell receptor beta chains were read from a single sample in a study of T cell responses to AZD1222 COVID-19 vaccine. Repertoires were generated with immunoSEQ multiplex PCR, while TCRdb's copy carries only in-frame clones and drops some. The sample shows fewer than 150,000 clones, about 91% of them seen only once. Material: peripheral blood, obtained 28 days after the second AZD1222 dose. These receptors all come from an adult who received the AZD1222 COVID-19 vaccine. Each CDR3 is given with its conserved first and last residue. The D gene is left open where the match is weak. Part of the rows lack a size; the others show once, few, many or a class for expanded clones.

D | J | V | size | DNA | CDR3
. | TRBJ1-3 | TRBV18 | . | TGTGCCAGCTCACCACCGGGGGGCCAATCGGGAAACACCATATATTTT | CASSPPGGQSGNTIYF
. | TRBJ1-6 | TRBV6-4 | . | TGTGCCAGCAGTGGACATGTGGTTTATTCACCCCTCCACTTT | CASSGHVVYSPLHF
TRBD1 | TRBJ1-1 | TRBV4-3 | . | TGCGCCAGCAGCCAAGATTTACGGACAGGCGGGGCTGAAGCTTTCTTT | CASSQDLRTGGAEAFF
TRBD1 | TRBJ1-2 | TRBV6-5 | . | TGTGCCAGCAGTTACGGGAGGGGGCCCGACTATGGCTACACCTTC | CASSYGRGPDYGYTF
. | TRBJ1-1 | TRBV21-1 | . | TGTGCCAGCTCCGGGGAGTCAGCTTTCTTT | CASSGESAFF
. | TRBJ1-2 | TRBV4-3 | . | TGCGCCAGCAGCCAAGATCGCGGTAATTGGGGTGGCTACACCTTC | CASSQDRGNWGGYTF
. | TRBJ2-7 | TRBV7-2 | . | TGTGCCAGCAGCGGGGGGGGTGACAGGGTTCTACCCTACGAGCAGTACTTC | CASSGGGDRVLPYEQYF
. | TRBJ2-1 | TRBV7-2 | . | TGTGCCAGCAGCTTAGGCGAGACTCCCGGGCTGTACAATGAGCAGTTCTTC | CASSLGETPGLYNEQFF
. | TRBJ1-5 | TRBV28 | . | TGTGCCAGCAGTTCCCAACAGGGCCCGCCACATCGCCAGCATTTT | CASSSQQGPPHRQHF
. | TRBJ1-5 | TRBV28 | once | TGTGCCAGCATCCGAGGGGGAAGCAATCAGCCCCAGCATTTT | CASIRGGSNQPQHF
TRBD2 | TRBJ2-7 | TRBV7-2 | . | TGTGCCAGCAGCCTCTCATTGGGGGGGGGAAAATACTACGAGCAGTACTTC | CASSLSLGGGKYYEQYF
. | TRBJ1-3 | TRBV7-6 | . | TGTGCCAGCAGCACAAACGCCCTGGGTGGGGCTGGAAACACCATATATTTT | CASSTNALGGAGNTIYF
. | TRBJ1-1 | TRBV6-5 | . | TGTGCCAGCACTCCGGGACACTTCAACACTGAAGCTTTCTTT | CASTPGHFNTEAFF
TRBD1 | TRBJ1-1 | TRBV7-8 | . | TGTGCCAGCAGCCACAGGGGGCGCGGAGCTTTCTTT | CASSHRGRGAFF
. | TRBJ1-5 | TRBV7-2 | . | TGTGCCAGCAGCACCAACGACAGGTTACTAAATCAGCCCCAGCATTTT | CASSTNDRLLNQPQHF
. | TRBJ2-6 | TRBV18 | . | TGTGCCAGCTCACCACCGGCAACCGGCTCTGGGGCCAACGTCCTGACTTTC | CASSPPATGSGANVLTF
TRBD1 | TRBJ1-2 | TRBV5-1 | . | TGCGCCAGCAGCCGGACAGGGGTTCGGGATAACTATGGCTACACCTTC | CASSRTGVRDNYGYTF
TRBD2 | TRBJ2-5 | TRBV7-2 | . | TGTGCCAGCAGCCGGAATCCGCGGGGGATCGGAGAGACCCAGTACTTC | CASSRNPRGIGETQYF
. | TRBJ1-6 | TRBV14 | . | TGTGCCAGCAGCCAAGCAGGGTTTTTTGGGTCACCCCTCCACTTT | CASSQAGFFGSPLHF
. | TRBJ1-2 | TRBV2 | . | TGTGCCAGCAGTGAAGGACAGCGGCGGTATGGCTACACCTTC | CASSEGQRRYGYTF
TRBD1 | TRBJ2-1 | TRBV29-1 | . | TGCAGCGTAGAAAGGGACAGCAACAATGAGCAGTTCTTC | CSVERDSNNEQFF
. | TRBJ1-2 | TRBV28 | few | TGTGCCAGCAGTTTACCCCAGGGCCTACCCTATGGCTACACCTTC | CASSLPQGLPYGYTF
. | TRBJ2-5 | TRBV7-2 | . | TGTGCCAGCAGCCAAGGACAGAACCAAGAGACCCAGTACTTC | CASSQGQNQETQYF
TRBD1 | TRBJ1-6 | TRBV5-6 | . | TGTGCCAGCAGCTTGAGGGACAGTTCCCTCCACTTT | CASSLRDSSLHF
. | TRBJ1-5 | TRBV6-5 | few | TGTGCCAGCAGTCCCGATATGAGCAATCAGCCCCAGCATTTT | CASSPDMSNQPQHF
. | TRBJ2-6 | TRBV27 | . | TGTGCCAGCAGGCGGGGGACAAGTGGGGCCAACGTCCTGACTTTC | CASRRGTSGANVLTF
. | TRBJ1-2 | TRBV4-1 | . | TGCGCCAGCAGCCAAGATCATGAAGGGGAGTATCCGGGCGGCTACACCTTC | CASSQDHEGEYPGGYTF
. | TRBJ1-2 | TRBV7-9 | . | TGTGCCAGCAGCCCCGGGGCGTATGGCTACACCTTC | CASSPGAYGYTF
. | TRBJ1-4 | TRBV7-9 | . | TGTGCCAGCAGCTTGTGGCCCACTAATGAAAAACTGTTTTTT | CASSLWPTNEKLFF
. | TRBJ1-5 | TRBV28 | . | TGTGCCAGCAGTTTAGGCGGGTTGATCAGTCAGCCCCAGCATTTT | CASSLGGLISQPQHF
. | TRBJ1-6 | TRBV5-6 | . | TGTGCCAGCAGCTCGGGACCAACCAAGAGCTCCTATAATTCACCCCTCCACTTT | CASSSGPTKSSYNSPLHF
. | TRBJ1-4 | TRBV6-2/TRBV6-3 | . | TGTGCCAGCAGTGACCGGAGGGAATCTGAAAAACTGTTTTTT | CASSDRRESEKLFF
TRBD1 | TRBJ2-7 | TRBV7-9 | . | TGTGCCAGCAGCTCAGGACGGACAGGGGACGAGCAGTACTTC | CASSSGRTGDEQYF
. | TRBJ1-2 | TRBV4-2 | . | TGTGCCAGCAGCCAAGGCGCAGGGTCTAACTATGGCTACACCTTC | CASSQGAGSNYGYTF
. | TRBJ1-2 | TRBV19 | . | TGTGCCAGTATGGAGGGGCCCAGGGTTGGCGGCTACACCTTC | CASMEGPRVGGYTF
TRBD2 | TRBJ2-1 | TRBV15 | . | TGTGCCACCAGCAGGGGTAGCGGGGGGGCCCATGAGCAGTTCTTC | CATSRGSGGAHEQFF
. | TRBJ1-1 | TRBV2 | few | TGTGCCAGCAGTGAACTTGCGGGGGCCACTGAAGCTTTCTTT | CASSELAGATEAFF
. | TRBJ1-2 | TRBV29-1 | . | TGCAGCGTTGAAACCGCAGGGGTCTACGGTGGCTACACCTTC | CSVETAGVYGGYTF
. | TRBJ2-4 | TRBV14 | few | TGTGCCAGCAGCCTCTCGGGCCGTGGGGCCAAAAACATTCAGTACTTC | CASSLSGRGAKNIQYF
. | TRBJ1-3 | TRBV5-1 | . | TGCGCCAGCAGCGAAACCACGGACGCCTCTGGAAACACCATATATTTT | CASSETTDASGNTIYF
TRBD1 | TRBJ1-5 | TRBV6-5 | . | TGTGCCAGCAGACGGACAGGGCGCAATCAGCCCCAGCATTTT | CASRRTGRNQPQHF
. | TRBJ2-3 | TRBV19 | . | TGTGCCAGTAGTACCCCGGCTAGCACAGATACGCAGTATTTT | CASSTPASTDTQYF
. | TRBJ1-2 | TRBV7-9 | once | TGTGCCAGCAGCCCCTCCCAGGGAAGTTGGGGCTACACCTTC | CASSPSQGSWGYTF
. | TRBJ1-3 | TRBV14 | once | TGTGCCAGCAGCCAAGGATGGAACACCATATATTTT | CASSQGWNTIYF
TRBD2 | TRBJ2-3 | TRBV15 | . | TGTGCCACCAGCACCGCTAGCGGGCCTAGCACAGATACGCAGTATTTT | CATSTASGPSTDTQYF
TRBD1 | TRBJ1-6 | TRBV10-3 | . | TGTGCCATCAGTGGCGCCGGGACAGGGGATTCACCCCTCCACTTT | CAISGAGTGDSPLHF
TRBD2 | TRBJ2-1 | TRBV11-2 | . | TGTGCCAGCAGCTACACTAGCGGGGGCCAATACAATGAGCAGTTCTTC | CASSYTSGGQYNEQFF
. | TRBJ2-1 | TRBV3-1/TRBV3-2 | once | TGTGCCAGCAGCCACCTGGGGAATGAGCAGTTCTTC | CASSHLGNEQFF
TRBD1 | TRBJ1-5 | TRBV7-8 | . | TGTGCCAGCAGCTGGACCGGGACAGGGAATCAGCCCCAGCATTTT | CASSWTGTGNQPQHF
. | TRBJ2-1 | TRBV13 | . | TGTGCCAGCAGCCCAGTGGTCCCCTACAATGAGCAGTTCTTC | CASSPVVPYNEQFF
. | TRBJ2-5 | TRBV5-4 | . | TGTGCCAGCAGCGTGGACGGGGCCGCGGAGACCCAGTACTTC | CASSVDGAAETQYF
. | TRBJ2-5 | TRBV9 | . | TGTGCCAGCAGCTCCAGCTTCGAATGGGAGACCCAGTACTTC | CASSSSFEWETQYF
TRBD1 | TRBJ1-5 | TRBV4-1 | . | TGCGCCAGCAGCACAGGGGCTTTGAGCAATCAGCCCCAGCATTTT | CASSTGALSNQPQHF
. | TRBJ2-1 | TRBV21-1 | . | TGTGCCAGCAAGACCTTAGACTCATCCCATGAGCAGTTCTTC | CASKTLDSSHEQFF
. | TRBJ1-6 | TRBV2 | . | TGTGCCAGCAGTGGTAATAATTCACCCCTCCACTTT | CASSGNNSPLHF
. | TRBJ1-6 | TRBV19 | . | TGTGCCAGTTCGGGGGCGGGCAATTCACCCCTCCACTTT | CASSGAGNSPLHF
. | TRBJ1-3 | TRBV9 | . | TGTGCCAGCAGCAAGCAGGGTGGGACTGGAAACACCATATATTTT | CASSKQGGTGNTIYF
. | TRBJ1-2 | TRBV19 | . | TGTGCCAGTAGTGTCCCACCCGGGTATGGCTACACCTTC | CASSVPPGYGYTF